This TCR beta chain was observed in a study of T-cell memory formation after mild COVID-19 (dated by TCRdb to the early 2020s). With respect to the entire study: Most TCR sequence clusters were specific to one of the two donors. Two young, previously healthy adult volunteers, one female and one male, were included in the cohort. In two donors, T-cell clones that expanded and contracted after mild COVID-19 were followed by sequencing TCRalpha and TCRbeta repertoires longitudinally.

Ficoll-Paque density gradient centrifugation was used to isolate PBMCs. The instrument given in TCRdb is Illumina NovaSeq 6000. TCRalpha and TCRbeta cDNA libraries were constructed by 5'RACE with constant-segment primers, with sample barcodes and unique molecular identifiers being introduced. Trizol reagent was used to extract RNA from every sample. Libraries were amplified in two PCR steps, with a second sample barcode and Illumina TruSeq adapters added in the second step. Sequencing of the libraries was done on an Illumina NovaSeq, producing 2 x 150 bp paired-end reads. As for the original processing: The reads were demultiplexed and collapsed into UMI-guided consensus sequences using migec v1.2.7. Using mixcr v2.1.11, UMI consensuses were aligned to TRA and TRB V and J templates and then assembled into clonotypes. Clonotypes were classified as expanded or contracted when called significant by both edgeR and NoisET, with noise models trained on biological replicates. edgeR calls used a false discovery rate-adjusted p below 0.01 and a log2 fold-change threshold of 1. PCA with hierarchical clustering of max-normalized trajectories of the 1000 most abundant clonotypes was used as exploratory dynamics analysis. Each responding clone was given a CD4 or CD8 phenotype based on the CD4+ and CD8+ repertoires, which had been sequenced separately. TCRdb trimmed the raw reads at Q25, called clones with MiXCR and kept productive beta chains. Entries are consolidated by CDR3 protein sequence, retaining the most common genes and DNA. V and J calls and clone size were set by TCRdb, not the authors. The table for this sample lists about 160,000 distinct CDR3 sequences; roughly 28% of them were counted only once. Clones ranked in the top ten supply 9.5% to 15% of the sample.

General conclusions and limits of the study: Contracting CD4+ clones were found mainly in CM and EM memory subsets, while CD8+ clones were enriched in EMRA. Only a couple of mild cases were covered by the study, and larger cohorts that include severe cases with pre-infection samples were considered necessary. The detection of some responding clones in pre-infection memory suggests that pre-existing cross-reactive memory T cells joined the SARS-CoV-2 response. Balanced CD4/CD8 phenotypes were observed for clones contracting from day 15 to 85, whereas a bias towards CD4+ was observed for a second wave of clones expanding from day 15 to 37. Whether the second-wave clones peaking on day 37 were SARS-CoV-2 specific was not confirmed.

Regarding this clonotype: This receptor's antigen is unknown. At one end the junction does not follow the germline gene, possibly because of a read error.

The CDR3 has 14 amino acids, counting the end cysteine and phenylalanine. Only the CDR3 portion is preserved as DNA: 42 bases, with reading frame beginning at the first base. Here the chain combines TRBV12-3 or TRBV12-4 and TRBJ2-1; the D gene is perhaps TRBD1, on 7 matching bases. The material sequenced was PBMCs or a T cell subset sorted from them (not recorded which). The sequence came from an adult woman who had mild COVID-19 (a few samples of this study predate the infection). The sample titles of this study are shuffled in the database, so cell type and time point are left out; the donor was told from shared clones. The DNA reads as follows: TGTGCCAGCCGTTTAGCCAGGGGGGACAATGAGCAGTTCTTC. This translates into CASRLARGDNEQFF.